Listed here is a single T cell receptor (beta chain). Using immunoSEQ multiplex PCR, the repertoire was profiled, and TCRdb retains in-frame clones only, with some absent. Among tens of thousands of clones listed, about 91% were seen once. The record originates from a study of T cells after somatic rescue of genetic block. CDR3 size: 14 residues. V was clipped by 4 bases and J by 3 bases, with 10 bases between them. From germline, CDR1 is LNHNV and CDR2 YYDKDF (reference sequence). This chain joins TRBV15 and TRBJ1-5; no firm D call. This TCR derives from a man between 35 and 55 years old. Sequencing was carried out using peripheral blood mononuclear cells (PBMCs). The chain's CDR3 is CATSIEKFNQPQHF. The CDR3 coding sequence is TGTGCCACCAGCATTGAGAAGTTCAATCAGCCCCAGCATTTT.